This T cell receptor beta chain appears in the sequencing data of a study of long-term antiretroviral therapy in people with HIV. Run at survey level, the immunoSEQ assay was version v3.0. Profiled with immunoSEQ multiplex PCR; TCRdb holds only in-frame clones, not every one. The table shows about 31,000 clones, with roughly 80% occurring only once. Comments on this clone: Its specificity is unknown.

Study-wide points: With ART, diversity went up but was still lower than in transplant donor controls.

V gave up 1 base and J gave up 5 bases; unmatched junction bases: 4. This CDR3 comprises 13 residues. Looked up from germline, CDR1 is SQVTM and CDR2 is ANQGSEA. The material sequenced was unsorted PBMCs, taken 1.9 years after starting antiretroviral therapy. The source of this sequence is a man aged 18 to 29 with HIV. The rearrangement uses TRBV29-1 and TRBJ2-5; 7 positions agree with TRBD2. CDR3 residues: CSVEAMGGETQYF. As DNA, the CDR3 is TGCAGCGTTGAAGCCATGGGGGGGGAGACCCAGTACTTC.